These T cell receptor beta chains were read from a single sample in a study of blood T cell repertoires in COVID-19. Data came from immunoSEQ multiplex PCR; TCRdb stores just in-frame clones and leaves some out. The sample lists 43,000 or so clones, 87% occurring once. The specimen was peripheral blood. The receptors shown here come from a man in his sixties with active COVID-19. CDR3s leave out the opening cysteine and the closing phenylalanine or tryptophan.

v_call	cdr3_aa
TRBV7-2	ASSPSGGSNTGELF
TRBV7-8	ASSLTERGRTDTQY
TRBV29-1	SDLPPTNEKLF
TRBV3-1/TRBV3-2	ASSQVRGSYEQY
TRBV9	ASSETSGGANTGELF
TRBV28	ASSLTGLGNTGELF
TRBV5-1	ASSLGRVSGNTIY
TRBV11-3	ASSLEGGSSGGYNEQF
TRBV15	ATSDPLGGQTDTGELF
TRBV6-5	ASWRGAQETQY
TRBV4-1	ASSPFGDSPYEQY
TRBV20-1	SASRDSNSPLH
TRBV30	AWSVSGAGSPLH
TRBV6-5	ASSILGGGGGGYT
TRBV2	ASSWDKGRTQY
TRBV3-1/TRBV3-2	ASSQYVETQY
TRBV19	ASRIGGASAYGYT
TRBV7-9	ASSAPGTGFSPLH
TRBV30	AWSLTGGYDEKLF
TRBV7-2	ASSLGLSYEQY
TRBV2	ASTSGDTQY
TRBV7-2	ASSIYTDTQY
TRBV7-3	ASSLTGGTTNTEAF
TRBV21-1	ASSMGRGGNTEAF
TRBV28	ASSFVGQGFLSPLH
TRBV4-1	ASSPSEGRGWKTQY
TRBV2	ASSAEGQGNSPLH
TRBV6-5	ASSYSRVATGELF
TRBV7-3	ASSLTSGDEAF
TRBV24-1	ATSDGRYTEAF